This TCR beta chain was obtained from a study of T cell responses to AZD1222 COVID-19 vaccine. Assay: immunoSEQ multiplex PCR; the TCRdb copy retains only in-frame clones and omits some. The repertoire holds 90,000 or so clones, with around 86% as singletons. Study-wide results and caveats: Clonal diversity may have been underestimated in mostly white British donors.

In its sample, this clone was seen once. Its antigen is unknown. The specimen was peripheral blood, collected on day 0 of AZD1222 vaccination. The receptor was derived from an adult in good health.

In DNA form, the CDR3 reads TGTGCCAGCAGCTTAGTGGGACAGGGCCCAGATACGCAGTATTTT. Protein sequence: CASSLVGQGPDTQYF. This sequence joins TRBV7-2 and TRBJ2-3; 9 bases align to TRBD1. From germline, CDR1 is SGHTA and CDR2 FQGNSA. The CDR3 has 15 residues. V dropped 1 base and J dropped 4; count of bases not matched to a gene: 3.